These 27 T cell receptor beta chains share one sample of origin, sequenced in a study of breast tumors, draining lymph nodes, adjacent tissues. TCRdb re-called the multiplex PCR reads with MiXCR, one entry per CDR3 protein. The profile shows about 230,000 distinct CDR3 sequences, roughly 32% of them singletons. Axillary draining lymph nodes of breast cancer patients supplied the node samples. Sequencing input: axillary lymph node tissue. All receptors come from a female donor with breast cancer. Some clones in this sample may be carry-over from other donors' samples.

The gene calls are TRBV20-1 and TRBJ2-3; 10 bases line up with TRBD2. CDR3 size: 14 residues. Trimming took 6 bases from V and 6 from J; bases not matched to a gene: 9. The germline CDR1 and CDR2 sequences are DFQATT and SNEGSKA (reference sequence). The CDR3 here is CSATSGRAADTQYF. DNA for the CDR3: TGCAGTGCAACAAGCGGGAGGGCGGCGGATACGCAGTATTTT.

There are many counts of this clonotype. The chain uses TRBV25-1 and TRBJ2-1, with D unresolved. The CDR3 length is 13 residues. Germline V lookup: CDR1 MGHDK, CDR2 SYGVNS. V lost 6 bases and J 0 bases, leaving 6 bases between the germline ends. Here the CDR3 DNA reads TGTGCCAGCAGCTGGAGCTCCTACAATGAGCAGTTCTTC. This codes for CASSWSSYNEQFF.

This clonotype has a count of ten or more. This chain uses TRBV2 with TRBJ1-2; D ambiguous. This CDR3 is 13 amino acids long. V shed 6 bases and J shed 4 bases, with 12 bases lying between them. Looked up from germline, CDR1 is SNHLY and CDR2 is FYNNEI. Here the CDR3 reads CASSYDGRYGYTF. Here the CDR3 DNA reads TGTGCCAGCAGCTACGACGGCCGCTATGGCTACACCTTC. Filled out from reference TRBV2 and TRBJ1-2, the complete variable domain reads EPEVTQTPSHQVTQMGQEVILRCVPISNHLYFYWYRQILGQKVEFLVSFYNNEISEKSEIFDDQFSVERPDGSNFTLKIRSTKLEDSAMYFCASSYDGRYGYTFGSGTRLTVV.

V and J are TRBV6-2 or TRBV6-3 and TRBJ1-5; D possibly corresponds to TRBD1 (6 bases). Trimming took 5 bases from V and 5 from J, leaving 25 bases between them. The CDR3 runs 18 residues. CDR1 and CDR2 (germline): MNHEY, SVGEGT. The CDR3 is CASSHLEYVDRSYQPQHF. The CDR3 bases are TGTGCCAGCAGTCACTTAGAATATGTCGACAGGTCCTATCAGCCCCAGCATTTT.

This clonotype was recorded at least ten times. This sequence joins TRBV3-1 and TRBJ2-7, with 9 nucleotides matching TRBD2. Germline V lookup: CDR1 LGHDT, CDR2 YNNKEL (reference sequence). The CDR3 length is 15 residues. Trimming cost V 5 bases and J 0 bases; bases outside gene matches: 5. The CDR3 protein is CASSATSGYSYEQYF. CDR3 in DNA: TGTGCCAGCAGCGCCACTAGCGGGTACTCCTACGAGCAGTACTTC.

This clonotype was recorded at least ten times. The genes are TRBV5-5 and TRBJ2-2; tentative D call: TRBD1 (5 bases). Germline V gene lookup returns CDR1 SGHKS and CDR2 YYEKEE (reference sequence). Trimming left V 1 base short and J 5 bases short, with 18 bases between. The CDR3 spans 17 residues. The DNA for the CDR3 is TGTGCCAGCAGCTTGAAAGGTGGCAGGGAAAGGACCGGGGAGCTGTTTTTT. This sequence encodes CASSLKGGRERTGELFF.

This clonotype has at least ten counts. The gene calls are TRBV5-6 and TRBJ1-4; D gene uncertain. This CDR3 comprises 13 residues. V lost 6 bases and J 8 bases, leaving 14 bases between the germline ends. Germline V gene data show CDR1 as SGHDT and CDR2 as YYEEEE. CDR3 sequence (DNA): TGTGCCAGCACCTCCGGGGTGTGGGAAAAACTGTTTTTT. Protein product: CASTSGVWEKLFF.

This clonotype was picked up a small number of times. A single base separates this from a much larger clone, so it may be a read error. V usage is TRBV20-1 and J usage is TRBJ2-7; 7 bases match TRBD1. The CDR3 has 15 amino acids. CDR1 and CDR2 (germline): DFQATT, SNEGSKA (reference sequence). V trimming: 3 bases; J trimming: 5 bases; junction bases outside the gene matches: 13. The CDR3 sequence: CSARVEGTVPDEQYF. In DNA, the CDR3 is TGCAGTGCTAGGGTAGAAGGGACAGTGCCTGACGAGCAGTACTTC.

This clonotype was seen many times. The chain joins TRBV29-1 to TRBJ2-6; D not resolved. Germline assignment: CDR1 SQVTM and CDR2 ANQGSEA. The CDR3 loop spans 15 amino acids. Here the CDR3 reads CSDPRTDSGANVLTF. For the CDR3, the DNA is TGCAGTGACCCCCGCACAGACTCTGGGGCCAACGTCCTGACTTTC.

This clonotype was detected ten times or more. CDR3 protein: CATSSLTSTDTQYF. The CDR3 DNA reads as TGTGCCACCAGCAGTCTGACTAGCACAGATACGCAGTATTTT. J is TRBJ2-3 and V is TRBV15; no clear D gene. This CDR3 is built from 14 residues. V was pared by 3 bases and J by 0 bases, with 7 bases between. The germline V gene encodes CDR1 LNHNV and CDR2 YYDKDF (reference sequence).

Concerning this clonotype: The CDR3 does not end in the conserved phenylalanine or tryptophan, so this is likely a read error. The rearrangement joins TRBV20-1 to TRBJ1-1; D unresolved. This CDR3 region has 14 residues. Germline V gene sequence: CDR1 DFQATT, CDR2 SNEGSKA (reference sequence). V lost 3 bases and J lost 0, with 11 bases in between. CDR3 protein: CSASDGLMNTEAFV. In nucleotides, the CDR3 is TGCAGTGCTAGTGACGGACTCATGAACACTGAAGCTTTCGTT.

This clonotype has more than one count but fewer than ten. This may be a read error, as it is one base from a much larger clone. The rearrangement joins TRBV19 to TRBJ2-7, with 15 nucleotides matching TRBD2. CDR1 and CDR2 from the germline V gene are LNHDA and SQIVND (reference sequence). This CDR3 comprises 16 residues. With V trimmed by 5 bases and J by 7 bases, 9 bases remained unmatched. Here the CDR3 DNA reads TGTGCCAGTAGTGTTGGACTAGCGGGAGGGCCGGAAGAGCAGTACTTC. It codes for CASSVGLAGGPEEQYF.

The sample holds many counts of this clonotype. V is TRBV12-5 and J is TRBJ1-2; 8 bases align to TRBD1. Trimming at V came to 0 bases and at J to 7 bases, leaving 13 bases not matched to a gene. CDR1 LGHNT and CDR2 FRNRAP come from the germline V gene. This CDR3 is 17 amino acids long. CDR3 coding DNA: TGTGCTAGTGGTTTGGTCCCCGGGGCAGGGGGCGCGAGTGGCTACACCTTC. Encoded protein: CASGLVPGAGGASGYTF.

The rearrangement joins TRBV7-9 to TRBJ2-6; maybe TRBD2 (5 bases). CDR1 and CDR2 from the germline V gene are SEHNR and FQNEAQ (reference sequence). This CDR3 spans 15 amino acids. The V gene lost 4 bases and the J gene lost 5 bases, with 12 bases spanning the gap. The CDR3 bases are TGTGCCAGCAGCTCCCGCCTCGGGAGGGCCAACGTCCTGACTTTC. It specifies CASSSRLGRANVLTF.

In this sample, this clonotype turned up many times. The chain links TRBV19 to TRBJ2-7, with D possibly matching TRBD2 (5 bases). This CDR3 comprises 14 residues. The V end was cut by 6 bases, the J end by 5 bases, with 17 bases between. Germline-derived CDR1 and CDR2 are LNHDA and SQIVND (reference sequence). The CDR3 nucleotides are TGTGCCAGTAGCACTACTAGGTTTATGGACGAGCAGTACTTC. Translated, it gives CASSTTRFMDEQYF.

This clonotype has at least ten counts. CDR3 DNA sequence: TGTGCCAGCAGTCCCTCGGACGCTACGAGCGAGCAGTACTTC. Encoded protein: CASSPSDATSEQYF. The chain is built from TRBV28 and TRBJ2-7; D remains unclear. The CDR3 is 14 amino acids. V was trimmed by 5 bases and J by 6 bases, leaving 17 bases between them. CDR1 and CDR2 (germline): MDHEN, SYDVKM.

This clonotype has a count of ten or more. The V and J genes are TRBV20-1 and TRBJ2-5; possible D gene TRBD1, 5 bases. The CDR3 runs 14 residues. Per the germline V gene, CDR1 is DFQATT and CDR2 is SNEGSKA (reference sequence). V was pared by 0 bases and J by 5 bases, with 13 bases between. The CDR3, as DNA: TGCAGTGCTAGAGACCCTCGCAGGGTTGAGACCCAGTACTTC. Its translation: CSARDPRRVETQYF.

At least ten counts were recorded for this clonotype. The chain couples TRBV9 to TRBJ2-1, with 10 bases aligning to TRBD2. Germline CDR1 SGDLS, CDR2 YYNGEE. V lost 0 bases to trimming and J lost 10 bases; unmatched junction nucleotides: 4. This CDR3 comprises 14 residues. This CDR3 is CASSVASGSGEQFF. Written as DNA, the CDR3 is TGTGCCAGCAGCGTAGCTAGCGGGAGTGGAGAGCAGTTCTTC.

This clonotype was picked up many times. The chain is built from TRBV28 and TRBJ1-6; 7 bases map to TRBD1. The trim removed 5 bases at V and 7 bases at J, leaving 5 bases unmatched. The CDR3 spans 14 residues. Germline CDR1 is MDHEN and CDR2 is SYDVKM. The CDR3 sequence: CASSLRDRNSPLHF. The CDR3 nucleotides read TGTGCCAGCAGTCTACGGGACAGAAATTCACCCCTCCACTTT.

J is TRBJ1-6 and V is TRBV7-2; tentatively, D is TRBD1 (5 bases). The CDR3 length is 13 residues. Germline V gene data show CDR1 as SGHTA and CDR2 as FQGNSA. V was pared by 4 bases and J by 4 bases, with 5 bases between. In DNA form, the CDR3 reads TGTGCCAGCAGCTGGACATATAATTCACCCCTCCACTTT. The encoded protein is CASSWTYNSPLHF.

The count of this clonotype is one. Mismatch with germline at one junction end may stem from a read error. The V gene is TRBV29-1, the J gene TRBJ2-6; maybe TRBD2 (7 bases). Germline assignment: CDR1 SQVTM and CDR2 ANQGSEA. The length of the CDR3 is 16 residues. The CDR3 loop is CSVEEGGGTGANVLTF. Written as DNA, the CDR3 is TGCAGCGTGGAAGAGGGAGGGGGAACTGGGGCCAACGTCCTGACTTTC. Filled out from reference TRBV29-1 and TRBJ2-6, the complete variable domain reads SAVISQKPSRDICQRGTSLTIQCQVDSQVTMMFWYRQQPGQSLTLIATANQGSEATYESGFVIDKFPISRPNLTFSTLTVSNMSPEDSSIYLCSVEEGGGTGANVLTFGAGSRLTVL.

This clonotype was detected many times. The rearrangement uses TRBV6-5 and TRBJ2-7, with 9 bases matching TRBD1. Germline V lookup: CDR1 MNHEY, CDR2 SVGAGI. V dropped 7 bases and J dropped 1; count of bases not matched to a gene: 11. The CDR3 is made up of 16 amino acids. Here the CDR3 reads CASTLRTGVGSYEQYF. In DNA, the CDR3 is TGTGCCAGCACCCTACGGACAGGGGTAGGGTCCTACGAGCAGTACTTC.

The chain links TRBV30 to TRBJ1-1, with D possibly matching TRBD1 (6 bases). This CDR3 has 12 residues. V was pared by 2 bases and J by 3 bases, with 7 bases between. Germline lookup yields CDR1 GTSNPN and CDR2 SVGIG (reference sequence). The CDR3 nucleotides read TGTGCCTGGAGTCGGGGGCACACTGAAGCTTTCTTT. Translated: CAWSRGHTEAFF.

A note on this clonotype: One base away lies a much larger clone, so this may be a sequencing read error. The gene calls are TRBV5-8 and TRBJ2-3, with D perhaps matching TRBD1 (6 bases). The CDR3 extends over 16 amino acids. Trimming shortened V by 0 bases and J by 2 bases, and 13 bases separated the two germline ends. Germline lookup yields CDR1 SGHTS and CDR2 YDEGEE. The CDR3 nucleotides are TGTGCCAGCAGCTTGGGGACAGCGGCCTCCACAGATACGCAGTATTTT. Translating gives CASSLGTAASTDTQYF. The full variable domain, in which reference TRBV5-8 and TRBJ2-3 provide the parts outside the CDR3, is EAGVTQSPTHLIKTRGQQATLRCSPISGHTSVYWYQQALGLGLQFLLWYDEGEERNRGNFPPRFSGRQFPNYSSELNVNALELEDSALYLCASSLGTAASTDTQYFGPGTRLTVL.

This clonotype was picked up one time. The CDR3 coding sequence is TGTGCCAGCATGACCGGCGGGAAGGGCATTCAGTACTTC. Encoded protein: CASMTGGKGIQYF. The chain uses TRBV2 and TRBJ2-4; maybe TRBD2 (6 bases). Between the trimmed V and J ends, which lost 7 bases and 9 bases, there was a span of 16 bases. This CDR3 has 13 residues. Germline V gene sequence: CDR1 SNHLY, CDR2 FYNNEI.

The chain carries TRBV20-1 and TRBJ2-3, with 9 positions matching TRBD2. The CDR3 loop spans 14 amino acids. CDR1 DFQATT and CDR2 SNEGSKA come from the germline V gene (reference sequence). CDR3: CTARPAGGQDTQYF. Here the CDR3 DNA reads TGCACGGCGAGGCCAGCGGGAGGACAAGATACGCAGTATTTT.

This clonotype was recorded many times. This chain joins TRBV7-2 and TRBJ2-1; 10 nucleotides line up with TRBD2. Per the germline V gene, CDR1 is SGHTA and CDR2 is FQGNSA. The CDR3 contains 14 residues. The V and J ends lost 5 bases and 7 bases, in that order; junction bases with no gene match: 5. The CDR3 spells CASSQSTSGNEQFF. The DNA of the CDR3 is TGTGCCAGCAGCCAATCGACTAGCGGGAATGAGCAGTTCTTC.